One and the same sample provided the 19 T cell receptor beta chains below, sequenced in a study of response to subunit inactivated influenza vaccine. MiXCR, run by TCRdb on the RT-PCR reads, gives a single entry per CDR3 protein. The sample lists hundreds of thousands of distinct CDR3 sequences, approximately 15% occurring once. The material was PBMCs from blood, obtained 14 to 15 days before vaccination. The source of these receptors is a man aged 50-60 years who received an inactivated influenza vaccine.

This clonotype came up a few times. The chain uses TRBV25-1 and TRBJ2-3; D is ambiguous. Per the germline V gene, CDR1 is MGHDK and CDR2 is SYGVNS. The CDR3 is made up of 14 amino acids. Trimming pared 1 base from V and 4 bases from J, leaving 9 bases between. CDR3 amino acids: CASSESHKSDTQYF. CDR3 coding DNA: TGTGCCAGCAGTGAATCTCACAAGTCAGATACGCAGTATTTT.

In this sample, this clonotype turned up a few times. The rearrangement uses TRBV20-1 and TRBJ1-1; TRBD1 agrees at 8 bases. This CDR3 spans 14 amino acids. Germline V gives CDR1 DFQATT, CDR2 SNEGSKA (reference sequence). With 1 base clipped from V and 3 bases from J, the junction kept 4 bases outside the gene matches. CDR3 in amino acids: CSARVAGGYTEAFF. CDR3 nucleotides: TGCAGTGCTAGAGTTGCAGGGGGCTACACTGAAGCTTTCTTT.

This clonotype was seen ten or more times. CDR3 bases: TGTGCCAGCAGCTTATTGGTCCGGACCCTAGATAACACCGGGGAGCTGTTTTTT. Protein sequence: CASSLLVRTLDNTGELFF. The V and J genes are TRBV11-2 and TRBJ2-2; the D is unclear. V lost 2 bases, J lost 2 bases, and 18 bases lay in between. There are 18 residues in the CDR3. Germline V gene data show CDR1 as SGHAT and CDR2 as FQNNGV. Full variable domain (outside the CDR3, taken from reference TRBV11-2 and TRBJ2-2): EAGVAQSPRYKIIEKRQSVAFWCNPISGHATLYWYQQILGQGPKLLIQFQNNGVVDDSQLPKDRFSAERLKGVDSTLKIQPAKLEDSAVYLCASSLLVRTLDNTGELFFGEGSRLTVL.

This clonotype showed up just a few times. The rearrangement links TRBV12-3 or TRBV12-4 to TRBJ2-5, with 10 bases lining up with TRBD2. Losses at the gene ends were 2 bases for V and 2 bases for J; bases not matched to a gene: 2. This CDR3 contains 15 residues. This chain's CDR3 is CASSLSSGRQETQYF. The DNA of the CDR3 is TGTGCCAGCAGTTTAAGTAGCGGGAGGCAAGAGACCCAGTACTTC.

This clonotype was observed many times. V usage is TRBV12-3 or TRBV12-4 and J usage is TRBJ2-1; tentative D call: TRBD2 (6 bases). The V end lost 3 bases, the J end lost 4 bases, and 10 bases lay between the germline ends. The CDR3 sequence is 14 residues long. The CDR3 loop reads CASSFSGGYNEQFF. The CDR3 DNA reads TGTGCCAGCAGTTTTTCCGGGGGTTACAATGAGCAGTTCTTC.

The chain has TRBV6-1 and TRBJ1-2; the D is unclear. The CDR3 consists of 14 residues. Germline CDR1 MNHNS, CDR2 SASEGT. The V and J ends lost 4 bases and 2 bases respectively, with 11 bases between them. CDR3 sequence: CASSAQLLNYGYTF. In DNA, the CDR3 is TGTGCCAGCAGTGCGCAGCTCCTCAACTATGGCTACACCTTC.

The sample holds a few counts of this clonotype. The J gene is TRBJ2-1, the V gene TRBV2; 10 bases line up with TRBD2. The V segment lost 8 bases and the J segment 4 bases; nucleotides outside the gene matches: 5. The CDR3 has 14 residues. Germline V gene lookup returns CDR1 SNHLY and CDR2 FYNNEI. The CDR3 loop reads CASGLAVAYNEQFF. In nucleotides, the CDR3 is TGTGCCAGCGGACTAGCGGTAGCGTACAATGAGCAGTTCTTC.

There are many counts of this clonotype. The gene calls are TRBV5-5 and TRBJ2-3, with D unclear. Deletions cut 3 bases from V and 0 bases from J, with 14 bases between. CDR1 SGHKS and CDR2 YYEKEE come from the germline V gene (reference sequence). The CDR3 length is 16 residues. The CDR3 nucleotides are TGTGCCAGCAGCTACCGACCGGCTTCTAGCACAGATACGCAGTATTTT. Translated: CASSYRPASSTDTQYF.

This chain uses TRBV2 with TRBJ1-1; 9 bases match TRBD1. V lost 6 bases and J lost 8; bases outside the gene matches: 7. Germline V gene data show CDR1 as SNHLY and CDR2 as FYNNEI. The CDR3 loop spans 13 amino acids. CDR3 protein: CASSGQGFSEAFF. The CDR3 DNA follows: TGTGCCAGCAGCGGACAGGGGTTCTCGGAAGCTTTCTTT.

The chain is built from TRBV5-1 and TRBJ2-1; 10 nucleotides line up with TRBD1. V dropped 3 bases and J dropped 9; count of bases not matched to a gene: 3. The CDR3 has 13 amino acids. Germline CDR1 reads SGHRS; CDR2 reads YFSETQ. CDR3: CASSWGQGFEQFF. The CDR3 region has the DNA TGCGCCAGCAGCTGGGGACAGGGGTTTGAGCAGTTCTTC.

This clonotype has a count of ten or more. This chain's CDR3 is CASSSRDTSGELFF. CDR3 DNA: TGTGCCAGCAGCTCAAGAGACACATCCGGGGAGCTGTTTTTT. V and J are TRBV7-9 and TRBJ2-2; D unresolved. Trimming removed 4 bases at V and 6 bases at J, with 12 bases between. The CDR3 loop spans 14 amino acids. Germline CDR1 SEHNR, CDR2 FQNEAQ (reference sequence).

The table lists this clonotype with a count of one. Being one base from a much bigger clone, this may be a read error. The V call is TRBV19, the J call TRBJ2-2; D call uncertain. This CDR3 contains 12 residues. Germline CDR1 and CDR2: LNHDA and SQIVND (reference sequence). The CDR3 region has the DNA TGTGCCAGTACTCTTTACACCGGGCAGCTGTTTTTT. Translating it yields CASTLYTGQLFF.

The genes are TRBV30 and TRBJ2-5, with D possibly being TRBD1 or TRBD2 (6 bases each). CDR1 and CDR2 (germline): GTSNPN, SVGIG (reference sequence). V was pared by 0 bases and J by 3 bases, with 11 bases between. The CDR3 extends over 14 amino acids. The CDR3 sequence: CAWSVGGHKETQYF. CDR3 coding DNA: TGTGCCTGGAGTGTCGGGGGACACAAAGAGACCCAGTACTTC.

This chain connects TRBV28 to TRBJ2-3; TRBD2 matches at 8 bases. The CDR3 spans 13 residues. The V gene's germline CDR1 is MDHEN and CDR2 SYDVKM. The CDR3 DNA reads TGTGCGGGAAGCGGGGGTTTTAAAGATACGCAGTATTTT. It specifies CAGSGGFKDTQYF.

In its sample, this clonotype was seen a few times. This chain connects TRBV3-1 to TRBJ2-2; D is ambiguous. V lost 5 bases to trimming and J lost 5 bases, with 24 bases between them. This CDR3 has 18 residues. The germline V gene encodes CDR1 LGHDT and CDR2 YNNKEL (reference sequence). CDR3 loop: CASSWKGYRVGYTGELFF. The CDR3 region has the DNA TGTGCCAGCAGCTGGAAGGGTTATCGGGTCGGTTATACCGGGGAGCTGTTTTTT. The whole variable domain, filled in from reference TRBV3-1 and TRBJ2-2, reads DTAVSQTPKYLVTQMGNDKSIKCEQNLGHDTMYWYKQDSKKFLKIMFSYNNKELIINETVPNRFSPKSPDKAHLNLHINSLELGDSAVYFCASSWKGYRVGYTGELFFGEGSRLTVL.

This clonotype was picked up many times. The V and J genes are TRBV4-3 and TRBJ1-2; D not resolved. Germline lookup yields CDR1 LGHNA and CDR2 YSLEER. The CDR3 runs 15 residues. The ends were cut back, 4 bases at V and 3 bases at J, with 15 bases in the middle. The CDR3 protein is CASSPDSDAYYGYTF. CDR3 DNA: TGCGCCAGCAGCCCCGACTCGGACGCATACTATGGCTACACCTTC.

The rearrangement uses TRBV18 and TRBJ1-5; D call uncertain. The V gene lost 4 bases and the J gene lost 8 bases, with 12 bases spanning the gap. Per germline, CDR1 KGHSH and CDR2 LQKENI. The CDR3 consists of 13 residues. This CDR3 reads CASSLFEREPQHF. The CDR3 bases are TGTGCCAGCTCACTATTCGAACGGGAGCCCCAGCATTTT.

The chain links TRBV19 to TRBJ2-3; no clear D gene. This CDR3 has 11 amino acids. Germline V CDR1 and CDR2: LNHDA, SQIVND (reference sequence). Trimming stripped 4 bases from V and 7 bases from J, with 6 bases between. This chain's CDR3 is CASSSAYTQYF. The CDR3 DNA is TGTGCCAGTAGTAGCGCTTATACGCAGTATTTT.

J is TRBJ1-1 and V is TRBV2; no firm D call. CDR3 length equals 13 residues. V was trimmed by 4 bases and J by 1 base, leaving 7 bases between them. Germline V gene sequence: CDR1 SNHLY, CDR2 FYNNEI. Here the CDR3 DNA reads TGTGCCAGCAGTGGGGCAGCGAACACTGAAGCTTTCTTT. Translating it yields CASSGAANTEAFF.